This passage covers 29 T cell receptor beta chains from one sample sequenced in a study of blood T cell repertoires in COVID-19. Only in-frame clones appear in the TCRdb table, and some are missing; sequencing was by immunoSEQ multiplex PCR. Among some 190,000 clones listed, 84% were seen once. The sample was peripheral blood. The receptors originated from a woman of 80 years or more with COVID-19, enrolled during active disease.

The J gene is TRBJ2-1, the V gene TRBV18; a possible D gene is TRBD1 (6 bases). V shed 0 bases and J shed 5 bases, with 14 bases lying between them. Germline CDR1 is KGHSH and CDR2 is LQKENI. CDR3 length: 16 residues. The CDR3 sequence is CASSPPGGRTHNEQFF. The DNA for the CDR3 is TGTGCCAGCTCACCACCTGGGGGCCGCACCCACAATGAGCAGTTCTTC.

This rearrangement joins TRBV12-3 or TRBV12-4 to TRBJ2-3, with 8 bases lining up with TRBD1. V trimming: 8 bases; J trimming: 6 bases; junction bases outside the gene matches: 4. This CDR3 region has 12 residues. The CDR3 bases are TGTGCCAGCGGACAGGGTATGGATACGCAGTATTTT. It codes for CASGQGMDTQYF.

The chain is built from TRBV28 and TRBJ2-5; 13 positions match TRBD2. V trimming: 5 bases; J trimming: 4 bases; junction bases outside the gene matches: 13. The CDR3 loop spans 18 amino acids. Per germline, CDR1 MDHEN and CDR2 SYDVKM. The CDR3 bases are TGTGCCAGCAGTCCACTAGCGGGAGGGCGGGGGTTAAGAGAGACCCAGTACTTC. Translating it yields CASSPLAGGRGLRETQYF.

The V gene is TRBV7-8, the J gene TRBJ1-1; TRBD1 matches at 7 bases. CDR1 is SGHVS, CDR2 FQNEAQ, per germline. The CDR3 has 16 amino acids. Unmatched junction bases numbered 6, after V lost 1 base and J lost 1 base. CDR3: CASSLGPQGTNTEAFF. As DNA, the CDR3 is TGTGCCAGCAGCTTAGGCCCACAGGGGACGAACACTGAAGCTTTCTTT.

The chain has TRBV7-6 and TRBJ1-3, with 10 bases lining up with TRBD1. The CDR3 is made up of 14 amino acids. The ends lost 6 bases at V and 7 bases at J; junction bases unmatched: 6. Looked up from germline, CDR1 is SGHVS and CDR2 is FNYEAQ. The CDR3 coding sequence is TGTGCCAGCAGTCCCGGGACAGGGGCGAACACCATATATTTT. It is translated as CASSPGTGANTIYF.

For the CDR3, the DNA is TGTGCCAGCAGTTATGGACTAGCGGGAGACACGCAGTATTTT. Its translation is CASSYGLAGDTQYF. The chain joins TRBV5-5 to TRBJ2-3, with TRBD2 identical over 13 bases. V gave up 5 bases and J gave up 9 bases; unmatched junction bases: 6. CDR3 length: 14 amino acids. The germline V gene encodes CDR1 SGHKS and CDR2 YYEKEE (reference sequence).

The CDR3 region is CASSLGEDYGYTF. In DNA form, the CDR3 reads TGTGCCAGCAGCTTGGGGGAGGACTATGGCTACACCTTC. The J gene is TRBJ1-2, the V gene TRBV11-1; TRBD1 might be the D (5 bases). CDR1 SGHAT and CDR2 FQDESV come from the germline V gene (reference sequence). This CDR3 comprises 13 residues. V was cut by 3 bases and J by 3 bases, with 8 bases left in between.

V and J are TRBV19 and TRBJ2-5; D perhaps matches TRBD1 (6 bases). CDR1 is LNHDA, CDR2 SQIVND, per germline (reference sequence). This CDR3 has 13 residues. V was cut by 9 bases and J by 4 bases, with 15 bases left in between. For the CDR3, the DNA is TGTGCCAGAATTTGGGGGCGCGGAGAGACCCAGTACTTC. Translating gives CARIWGRGETQYF.

The chain carries TRBV3-1 (or the pseudogene TRBV3-2) and TRBJ1-5, with D unresolved. V lost 8 bases, J lost 8 bases, and 16 bases lay in between. Germline-derived CDR1 and CDR2 are LGHDT and YNNKEL (reference sequence). The CDR3 loop spans 13 amino acids. This CDR3 is CASARSEEEPQHF. In DNA, the CDR3 is TGTGCCAGCGCCCGGAGTGAGGAAGAGCCCCAGCATTTT.

The gene calls are TRBV7-9 and TRBJ2-6, with a weak D call TRBD2 (7 bases). V was trimmed by 10 bases and J by 7 bases, leaving 17 bases between them. The CDR3 covers 14 residues. Germline loops: CDR1 SEHNR, CDR2 FQNEAQ (reference sequence). CDR3: CATRGRGGANVLTF. The CDR3 nucleotides are TGTGCCACCCGAGGAAGGGGGGGTGCCAACGTCCTGACTTTC.

V usage is TRBV28 and J usage is TRBJ1-2; TRBD1 might be the D (6 bases). The CDR3 covers 14 residues. Trimming left V 7 bases short and J 8 bases short, with 20 bases between. Germline CDR1 MDHEN, CDR2 SYDVKM. The chain's CDR3 is CASTLDSRTWGYTF. DNA for the CDR3: TGTGCCAGCACCTTGGACAGTCGAACCTGGGGCTACACCTTC.

The rearrangement joins TRBV27 to TRBJ2-1; 9 bases align to TRBD2. The CDR3 is 14 residues long. Trimming took 3 bases from V and 3 from J; bases not matched to a gene: 0. Germline V gene data show CDR1 as MNHEY and CDR2 as SMNVEV (reference sequence). The CDR3 region has the DNA TGTGCCAGCAGTTTTAGCGGGAGCTACAATGAGCAGTTCTTC. It yields the protein CASSFSGSYNEQFF.

This chain connects TRBV6-5 to TRBJ2-4, with a weak D call TRBD2 (6 bases). The V gene's germline CDR1 is MNHEY and CDR2 SVGAGI. CDR3 length: 14 amino acids. Deletions cut 5 bases from V and 8 bases from J, with 16 bases between. The CDR3 reads CASSRPGVWDIQYF. The CDR3 nucleotides are TGTGCCAGCAGTCGACCGGGGGTTTGGGACATTCAGTACTTC.

This chain links TRBV6-5 with TRBJ2-5; TRBD1 might be the D (5 bases). The CDR3 consists of 16 residues. The ends were cut back, 2 bases at V and 4 bases at J, with 17 bases in the middle. The germline CDR1 and CDR2 sequences are MNHEY and SVGAGI. The CDR3 bases are TGTGCCAGCAGTTACCTGGCAGGGCGCATGGGAGAGACCCAGTACTTC. Protein product: CASSYLAGRMGETQYF.

This rearrangement joins TRBV28 to TRBJ1-2; TRBD1 is a possible D gene (6 bases). Germline V gives CDR1 MDHEN, CDR2 SYDVKM. The CDR3 is 14 residues long. The V end was cut by 2 bases, the J end by 4 bases, with 11 bases between. The CDR3 protein is CASSLGTGIYGYTF. The CDR3 nucleotides are TGTGCCAGCAGTTTAGGAACAGGGATCTATGGCTACACCTTC.

This chain uses TRBV7-8 with TRBJ2-5; possible D gene TRBD1, 6 bases. Germline assignment: CDR1 SGHVS and CDR2 FQNEAQ. CDR3 length: 15 amino acids. V was cut by 0 bases and J by 4 bases, with 12 bases left in between. This CDR3 is CASSLAWGLGETQYF. CDR3 sequence (DNA): TGTGCCAGCAGCTTAGCGTGGGGGCTAGGAGAGACCCAGTACTTC. Drawing the rest from reference TRBV7-8 and TRBJ2-5, the complete variable domain is GAGVSQSPRYKVAKRGQDVALRCDPISGHVSLFWYQQALGQGPEFLTYFQNEAQLDKSGLPSDRFFAERPEGSVSTLKIQRTQQEDSAVYLCASSLAWGLGETQYFGPGTRLLVL.

The chain couples TRBV2 to TRBJ2-1; D perhaps matches TRBD2 (5 bases). Trimming shortened V by 4 bases and J by 4 bases, and 14 bases separated the two germline ends. This CDR3 spans 15 amino acids. Germline loops: CDR1 SNHLY, CDR2 FYNNEI. The CDR3 loop reads CASSGGLPAYNEQFF. The CDR3 bases are TGTGCCAGCAGTGGAGGACTCCCCGCATACAATGAGCAGTTCTTC.

The table lists this clone with a count of one. V gene TRBV5-4 combines with J gene TRBJ2-5; D ambiguous. The ends were cut back, 5 bases at V and 1 base at J, with 15 bases in the middle. The CDR3 runs to 15 residues. Looked up from germline, CDR1 is SGHNT and CDR2 is YYREEE (reference sequence). The CDR3 nucleotides are TGTGCCAGCAGTCCTGACTCTTACCCCCAAGAGACCCAGTACTTC. Residues: CASSPDSYPQETQYF.

The chain combines TRBV6-2 or TRBV6-3 with TRBJ2-2; TRBD2 matches at 7 bases. Germline CDR1 MNHEY, CDR2 SVGEGT. V was clipped by 6 bases and J by 2 bases; unmatched bases: 3. The CDR3 consists of 14 residues. The CDR3 loop reads CASRPSGNTGELFF. For the CDR3, the DNA is TGTGCCAGCAGGCCTAGCGGCAACACCGGGGAGCTGTTTTTT.

This clone was seen a few times. The rearrangement links TRBV5-1 to TRBJ2-3; TRBD1 matches at 10 bases. V was pared by 3 bases and J by 1 base, with 5 bases of the junction left unmatched. Germline values: CDR1 SGHRS, CDR2 YFSETQ. The CDR3 covers 16 residues. The DNA for the CDR3 is TGCGCCAGCAGCTCGACAGGGGGCGCGGGCACAGATACGCAGTATTTT. It translates to CASSSTGGAGTDTQYF.

The J gene is TRBJ1-1, the V gene TRBV14; TRBD1 matches at 10 bases. The trim removed 5 bases at V and 5 bases at J, leaving 8 bases unmatched. The CDR3 sequence is 15 residues long. The germline gives CDR1 SGHDN, CDR2 FVKESK. In nucleotides, the CDR3 is TGTGCCAGCAGCTCCGGGACAGGGGTATATACTGAAGCTTTCTTT. Translated, it gives CASSSGTGVYTEAFF.

The V gene is TRBV5-1, the J gene TRBJ1-5; D is possibly TRBD1 (5 bases). Looked up from germline, CDR1 is SGHRS and CDR2 is YFSETQ. CDR3 length equals 18 residues. Trimming took 0 bases from V and 5 from J, leaving 21 bases between them. CDR3 loop: CASSLAGVGREGDQPQHF. Here the CDR3 DNA reads TGCGCCAGCAGCTTGGCGGGGGTTGGCAGGGAAGGGGATCAGCCCCAGCATTTT.

This clone was detected once. The V gene is TRBV10-3, the J gene TRBJ1-1, with D hard to call. The germline V and J ends were trimmed by 2 bases and 1 base, with 8 bases remaining between them. The germline gives CDR1 ENHRY, CDR2 SYGVKD. This CDR3 spans 14 amino acids. CDR3 residues: CAISETGANTEAFF. For the CDR3, the DNA is TGTGCCATCAGTGAGACGGGTGCGAACACTGAAGCTTTCTTT.

The chain carries TRBV6-5 and TRBJ2-3, with 7 bases matching TRBD1. V shed 6 bases, J shed 0 bases, and the junction held 3 bases outside the gene matches. The CDR3 has 14 amino acids. CDR1 and CDR2 from the germline V gene are MNHEY and SVGAGI. In nucleotides, the CDR3 is TGTGCCAGCAGATTACAGGGGAGCACAGATACGCAGTATTTT. Translating it yields CASRLQGSTDTQYF.

This clone was seen just once. The chain combines TRBV5-4 with TRBJ2-3; TRBD2 aligns across 7 bases. The CDR3 totals 16 residues. The J segment lost 3 bases and the V segment lost 4 bases, leaving 11 bases of the junction unmatched. The germline V gene has CDR1 SGHNT and CDR2 YYREEE (reference sequence). CDR3 in DNA: TGTGCCAGCAGCGCCAGGGTGGGTAGCGGGACAGATACGCAGTATTTT. This codes for CASSARVGSGTDTQYF.

The V and J genes are TRBV5-1 and TRBJ2-1; TRBD1 matches 8 bases. V lost 2 bases to trimming and J lost 0 bases; unmatched junction nucleotides: 4. Germline V gene lookup returns CDR1 SGHRS and CDR2 YFSETQ. The CDR3 runs 16 residues. Here the CDR3 DNA reads TGCGCCAGCAGCTTACAGGGGGATCCCTCCTACAATGAGCAGTTCTTC. It codes for CASSLQGDPSYNEQFF.

The chain carries TRBV2 and TRBJ2-3; either TRBD1 or TRBD2 may supply D (6 bases each). The CDR3 covers 13 residues. Germline V gene lookup returns CDR1 SNHLY and CDR2 FYNNEI. Trimming stripped 8 bases from V and 6 bases from J, with 15 bases between. CDR3 in amino acids: CASGEGGRDTQYF. The CDR3 region has the DNA TGTGCCAGCGGCGAAGGGGGGAGGGATACGCAGTATTTT.

In nucleotides, the CDR3 is TGTGCCAGCAGCTTGCAAGGACAGGGTGTAGCTAATGAAAAACTGTTTTTT. Protein product: CASSLQGQGVANEKLFF. The genes are TRBV5-4 and TRBJ1-4; the match to TRBD1 covers 8 bases. CDR1 and CDR2 (germline): SGHNT, YYREEE (reference sequence). The V gene end was trimmed by 1 base and the J gene end by 3 bases; junction bases not matched to a gene: 8. The CDR3 length is 17 residues.

The chain carries TRBV11-2 and TRBJ1-4; D uncertain. The length of the CDR3 is 16 residues. V gave up 2 bases and J gave up 7 bases, with 17 bases separating them. Per the germline V gene, CDR1 is SGHAT and CDR2 is FQNNGV. The CDR3 loop reads CASSLPGHGRGEKLFF. The CDR3, as DNA: TGTGCCAGCAGCTTACCGGGCCACGGGAGAGGTGAAAAACTGTTTTTT. The complete variable domain, with remaining parts taken from reference TRBV11-2 and TRBJ1-4, reads EAGVAQSPRYKIIEKRQSVAFWCNPISGHATLYWYQQILGQGPKLLIQFQNNGVVDDSQLPKDRFSAERLKGVDSTLKIQPAKLEDSAVYLCASSLPGHGRGEKLFFGSGTQLSVL.